This TCR beta chain was recovered during a study of blood T cells in healthy people across ages. PCR was performed a second time for about 7 to 12 cycles using a sample-barcoded 5' primer and a J-beta primer mix. Each sample yielded at least 2.5 million CDR3-containing paired-end reads. TCRdb re-called the 5' RACE reads with MiXCR, one entry per CDR3 protein. The sample has 1.5 million to 2 million distinct CDR3 sequences, 40% to 55% seen once. This clonotype turned up a few times. The source of this sequence is a woman aged 35 to 49 in good health. Sequencing used blood.

CDR3 in amino acids: CASSYRTGTGPYEQYF. The CDR3 region has the DNA TGTGCCAGCAGTTACAGGACCGGGACAGGGCCCTACGAGCAGTACTTC. The chain recombines TRBV6-6 with TRBJ2-7; 9 bases agree with TRBD1. This CDR3 is built from 16 residues. Germline CDR1 MNHNY, CDR2 SVGAGI (reference sequence). With 2 bases clipped from V and 2 bases from J, the junction kept 7 bases outside the gene matches.